This T cell receptor (beta chain) derives from a study of tumor-infiltrating lymphocytes in localized non-small cell lung cancer. The wider study: Tumor tissue and non-adjacent uninvolved lung came from each patient. Study results and limitations: TCRbeta sequencing showed higher T cell infiltration in tumors than uninvolved lung.

V gave up 8 bases and J gave up 1 base, with 16 bases separating them. Germline-derived CDR1 and CDR2 are SGHKS and YYEKEE (reference sequence). The CDR3 is 15 amino acids. Concerning this clone: Its antigen remains unknown.

The table came from immunoSEQ multiplex PCR; TCRdb's copy has only in-frame clones and leaves some out. The repertoire includes more than 20,000 clones, 73% of them detected once, and less than 7.5% sits in the top ten. The rearrangement links TRBV5-5 to TRBJ2-1, with D perhaps TRBD1 or TRBD2 (5 bases each). The clonotype was recovered from a human donor with non-small cell lung cancer. The sample taken for sequencing was lung tumor tissue. CDR3 loop: CASTPTGQSYNEQFF. The CDR3 nucleotides read TGTGCCAGTACACCTACGGGGCAATCCTACAATGAGCAGTTCTTC. The whole variable domain, filled in from reference TRBV5-5 and TRBJ2-1, reads DAGVTQSPTHLIKTRGQQVTLRCSPISGHKSVSWYQQVLGQGPQFIFQYYEKEERGRGNFPDRFSARQFPNYSSELNVNALLLGDSALYLCASTPTGQSYNEQFFGPGTRLTVL.